The 32 T cell receptor beta chains below come from one sample, sequenced in a study of cytomegalovirus exposure and HLA in healthy donors. The PCR had 60 Vbeta and 13 Jbeta primers. The table came from immunoSEQ multiplex PCR; TCRdb's copy has only in-frame clones and leaves some out. This table holds 180,000 or so clones, around 80% found once. Sequencing was done on a sample of PBMCs. The receptors come from a female donor in good health and CMV-seronegative.

The chain is built from TRBV7-2 and TRBJ2-3; tentative D call: TRBD2 (6 bases). Trimming took 1 base from V and 11 from J, leaving 16 bases between them. This CDR3 is built from 14 residues. Germline V lookup: CDR1 SGHTA, CDR2 FQGNSA. Here the CDR3 reads CASSLGTGDLQQYF. Written as DNA, the CDR3 is TGTGCCAGCAGCTTAGGAACCGGGGACTTACAGCAGTATTTT.

The rearrangement links TRBV28 to TRBJ1-2; 7 bases align to TRBD1. Germline CDR1 MDHEN, CDR2 SYDVKM. The trim removed 3 bases at V and 14 bases at J, leaving 12 bases unmatched. This CDR3 comprises 13 residues. In DNA, the CDR3 is TGTGCCAGCAGTTTGGAGACAGGGACCAGCTGGACCTTC. Protein product: CASSLETGTSWTF.

This chain links TRBV7-2 with TRBJ2-5; D is uncertain. Deletions cut 5 bases from V and 5 bases from J, with 9 bases between. The V gene's germline CDR1 is SGHTA and CDR2 FQGNSA. The CDR3 extends over 12 amino acids. CDR3 DNA sequence: TGTGCCAGCAGCGTTTACGAGGAGACCCAGTACTTC. Protein product: CASSVYEETQYF.

This clone was observed a few times. This rearrangement joins TRBV6-6 to TRBJ2-7, with D uncertain. The CDR3 sequence is 11 residues long. Between the trimmed V and J ends, which lost 4 bases and 5 bases, there was a span of 6 bases. Germline loops: CDR1 MNHNY, CDR2 SVGAGI (reference sequence). The CDR3 reads CASSWADEQYF. The DNA for the CDR3 is TGTGCCAGCAGTTGGGCTGACGAGCAGTACTTC.

The chain has TRBV11-2 and TRBJ2-5, with TRBD2 identical over 8 bases. This CDR3 has 15 residues. V dropped 4 bases and J dropped 1; count of bases not matched to a gene: 5. Per the germline V gene, CDR1 is SGHAT and CDR2 is FQNNGV. CDR3 sequence (DNA): TGTGCCAGCAGCTCCTCTACTAGCGGCCAAGAGACCCAGTACTTC. Translated, it gives CASSSSTSGQETQYF. Together with reference TRBV11-2 and TRBJ2-5, the CDR3 gives the full variable domain: EAGVAQSPRYKIIEKRQSVAFWCNPISGHATLYWYQQILGQGPKLLIQFQNNGVVDDSQLPKDRFSAERLKGVDSTLKIQPAKLEDSAVYLCASSSSTSGQETQYFGPGTRLLVL.

The chain combines TRBV28 with TRBJ2-7, with D perhaps TRBD1 (6 bases). V was clipped by 6 bases and J by 1 base, with 16 bases between them. CDR3 length: 15 amino acids. Germline assignment: CDR1 MDHEN and CDR2 SYDVKM. For the CDR3, the DNA is TGTGCCAGCAGCCAGCCAGGGGCCCGTTCCTACGAGCAGTACTTC. This translates into CASSQPGARSYEQYF.

V usage is TRBV2 and J usage is TRBJ1-5; 9 nucleotides line up with TRBD1. The length of the CDR3 is 15 residues. The trim removed 6 bases at V and 1 base at J, leaving 4 bases unmatched. In germline, CDR1 is SNHLY, CDR2 FYNNEI. This CDR3 is CASRPGQGSNQPQHF. In DNA, the CDR3 is TGTGCCAGCAGACCGGGACAGGGAAGCAATCAGCCCCAGCATTTT.

The CDR3 nucleotides are TGCGCCAGCAGCTTTGGGACTAGCGGGGAGACCCAGTACTTC. Residues: CASSFGTSGETQYF. V usage is TRBV5-1 and J usage is TRBJ2-5, with 12 nucleotides matching TRBD2. This CDR3 spans 14 amino acids. Germline values: CDR1 SGHRS, CDR2 YFSETQ. The V segment lost 2 bases and the J segment 5 bases; nucleotides outside the gene matches: 1.

The CDR3 sequence: CASSQDSGTSFDEQYF. For the CDR3, the DNA is TGCGCCAGCAGCCAAGATTCGGGGACTAGTTTTGATGAGCAGTACTTC. The genes are TRBV4-3 and TRBJ2-7; 8 bases map to TRBD2. CDR3 length: 16 residues. With V trimmed by 0 bases and J by 7 bases, 11 bases remained unmatched. Looked up from germline, CDR1 is LGHNA and CDR2 is YSLEER.

The chain couples TRBV7-9 to TRBJ2-3; 7 nucleotides align to TRBD1. The CDR3 totals 17 residues. In germline, CDR1 is SEHNR, CDR2 FQNEAQ (reference sequence). V lost 2 bases and J lost 0; bases outside the gene matches: 8. The CDR3 DNA sequence: TGTGCCAGCAGCTTATCGTATCAGGGGGTGAGCACAGATACGCAGTATTTT. This encodes CASSLSYQGVSTDTQYF.

This clone was detected only a few times. The V and J genes are TRBV6-6 and TRBJ2-7, with TRBD1 identical over 9 bases. Germline trimming cut 6 bases from V and 2 bases from J; bases unmatched to any gene: 8. The CDR3 is 15 residues long. The germline V gene encodes CDR1 MNHNY and CDR2 SVGAGI (reference sequence). In DNA, the CDR3 is TGTGCCAGCAGCCGGGACAGGGAATACACCTACGAGCAGTACTTC. Encoded protein: CASSRDREYTYEQYF.

This chain links TRBV4-1 with TRBJ1-2; 7 bases line up with TRBD1. The V segment lost 5 bases and the J segment 2 bases; nucleotides outside the gene matches: 23. The length of the CDR3 is 20 residues. Germline V gene sequence: CDR1 MGHRA, CDR2 YSYEKL. In DNA, the CDR3 is TGCGCCAGCAGCAGGGGAATATTAGGACAGGTAACCCGCCAGAACTATGGCTACACCTTC. As protein: CASSRGILGQVTRQNYGYTF.

This clone was detected a few times. The chain uses TRBV13 and TRBJ2-7, with a tentative D call TRBD2 (6 bases). This CDR3 comprises 16 residues. CDR1 is PRHDT and CDR2 is FYEKMQ in the germline V gene (reference sequence). With 5 bases removed from V and 3 bases from J, the gap between germline ends came to 20 bases. The CDR3, as DNA: TGTGCCAGCAGCCGGGGGAGGTGGGAACCGAGCTACGAGCAGTACTTC. Translated: CASSRGRWEPSYEQYF.

This clone was recorded a few times. The chain has TRBV5-5 and TRBJ1-2; 8 nucleotides agree with TRBD1. The V segment lost 3 bases and the J segment 3 bases; nucleotides outside the gene matches: 7. Germline CDR1 and CDR2: SGHKS and YYEKEE (reference sequence). The CDR3 totals 15 residues. Here the CDR3 reads CASSSQGVVDYGYTF. The DNA for the CDR3 is TGTGCCAGCAGCTCACAGGGGGTCGTAGACTATGGCTACACCTTC.

The V and J genes are TRBV4-3 and TRBJ1-2; TRBD1 is a possible D gene (5 bases). V shed 0 bases and J shed 4 bases, with 12 bases lying between them. The CDR3 runs to 15 residues. Germline V gene data show CDR1 as LGHNA and CDR2 as YSLEER. CDR3 residues: CASSQEESQGYGYTF. The CDR3 region has the DNA TGCGCCAGCAGCCAAGAAGAGAGCCAGGGCTATGGCTACACCTTC.

This clone occurred a few times. V gene TRBV2 combines with J gene TRBJ1-2, with 9 bases lining up with TRBD1. CDR3 length: 19 residues. J lost 2 bases, V lost 4 bases, and 17 bases had no gene match. Germline CDR1 is SNHLY and CDR2 is FYNNEI. The CDR3, as DNA: TGTGCCAGCAGTGGAGGGACAGGGAATGGAGGTGGTACGAACTATGGCTACACCTTC. Its protein product is CASSGGTGNGGGTNYGYTF.

The rearrangement joins TRBV2 to TRBJ1-2; TRBD1 aligns across 7 bases. Trimming cost V 1 base and J 5 bases; bases outside gene matches: 4. The CDR3 consists of 14 residues. Germline loops: CDR1 SNHLY, CDR2 FYNNEI. The CDR3 is CASSEEGAGYGYTF. CDR3 sequence (DNA): TGTGCCAGCAGTGAAGAGGGGGCCGGATATGGCTACACCTTC.

The chain uses TRBV30 and TRBJ1-1; D uncertain. Trimming pared 0 bases from V and 7 bases from J, leaving 18 bases between. This CDR3 region has 15 residues. CDR1 and CDR2 from the germline V gene are GTSNPN and SVGIG (reference sequence). DNA for the CDR3: TGTGCCTGGAGTGTATTCGCAGGACTAACCTATGAAGCTTTCTTT. It translates to CAWSVFAGLTYEAFF.

The chain uses TRBV15 and TRBJ1-2; perhaps TRBD1 as D (5 bases). The V gene lost 0 bases and the J gene lost 3 bases, with 11 bases spanning the gap. Germline CDR1 LNHNV, CDR2 YYDKDF (reference sequence). The CDR3 covers 15 residues. The CDR3 region is CATSRDSGEDYGYTF. CDR3 DNA: TGTGCCACCAGCAGAGATTCGGGGGAGGACTATGGCTACACCTTC.

The chain combines TRBV4-3 with TRBJ1-2; D uncertain. CDR1 is LGHNA, CDR2 YSLEER, per germline. This CDR3 spans 14 amino acids. V was clipped by 4 bases and J by 3 bases, with 12 bases between them. The DNA of the CDR3 is TGCGCCAGCAGCCCTACTGAGGGTTACTATGGCTACACCTTC. Its protein is CASSPTEGYYGYTF.

V is TRBV19 and J is TRBJ2-2; D may be TRBD2 (6 bases). Between the trimmed V and J ends, which lost 5 bases and 3 bases, there was a span of 10 bases. CDR3 size: 14 residues. CDR1 LNHDA and CDR2 SQIVND come from the germline V gene (reference sequence). Written as DNA, the CDR3 is TGTGCCAGTAGTGGGGGGACCTACACCGGGGAGCTGTTTTTT. Translating gives CASSGGTYTGELFF. Full variable domain (rest looked up from reference TRBV19 and TRBJ2-2): DGGITQSPKYLFRKEGQNVTLSCEQNLNHDAMYWYRQDPGQGLRLIYYSQIVNDFQKGDIAEGYSVSREKKESFPLTVTSAQKNPTAFYLCASSGGTYTGELFFGEGSRLTVL.

The chain links TRBV5-1 to TRBJ1-1, with 9 bases identical to TRBD1. V lost 4 bases, J lost 5 bases, and 6 bases stayed unmatched. This CDR3 is 14 amino acids long. The germline gives CDR1 SGHRS, CDR2 YFSETQ. As DNA, the CDR3 is TGCGCCAGCAGCCAACGGACAGGGGTAACTGAAGCTTTCTTT. Residues: CASSQRTGVTEAFF.

This chain connects TRBV27 to TRBJ1-1, with TRBD1 as a possible D gene (6 bases). Trimming removed 5 bases at V and 6 bases at J, with 13 bases between. Germline loops: CDR1 MNHEY, CDR2 SMNVEV (reference sequence). This CDR3 is built from 13 residues. CDR3 in DNA: TGTGCCAGCAGTAGAACAGGGTTGGCTGAAGCTTTCTTT. Its translation: CASSRTGLAEAFF.

The chain couples TRBV10-3 to TRBJ2-2; D gene uncertain. V was pared by 0 bases and J by 1 base, with 12 bases between. The CDR3 runs 17 residues. Germline V gives CDR1 ENHRY, CDR2 SYGVKD. The CDR3 loop reads CAISESTSVRNTGELFF. CDR3 nucleotides: TGTGCCATCAGTGAGTCCACCTCGGTACGGAACACCGGGGAGCTGTTTTTT.

V and J are TRBV7-9 and TRBJ2-1; TRBD2 agrees at 7 bases. Germline V gene lookup returns CDR1 SEHNR and CDR2 FQNEAQ (reference sequence). After removal of 5 bases from V and 8 bases from J, the junction contained 18 bases not matched to a gene. CDR3 size: 17 residues. The CDR3 region has the DNA TGTGCCAGCAGCGGGCCGGTTCGCGGGAGTTATATGCATGAGCAGTTCTTC. This encodes CASSGPVRGSYMHEQFF.

V and J are TRBV28 and TRBJ2-3; D perhaps matches TRBD2 (6 bases). Trimming left V 10 bases short and J 8 bases short, with 25 bases between. CDR3 length: 15 residues. Germline CDR1 reads MDHEN; CDR2 reads SYDVKM. CDR3 amino acids: CATNRGSRAGITQYF. The CDR3 DNA sequence: TGTGCCACCAATCGGGGATCTCGCGCGGGGATTACGCAGTATTTT. Combining the CDR3 with reference TRBV28 and TRBJ2-3 gives the whole variable domain DVKVTQSSRYLVKRTGEKVFLECVQDMDHENMFWYRQDPGLGLRLIYFSYDVKMKEKGDIPEGYSVSREKKERFSLILESASTNQTSMYLCATNRGSRAGITQYFGPGTRLTVL.

This clone was observed once. The chain employs TRBV7-3 and TRBJ2-1, with TRBD2 matching 7 bases. The trim removed 6 bases at V and 6 bases at J, leaving 8 bases unmatched. Germline V lookup: CDR1 SGHTA, CDR2 FQGTGA. CDR3 length: 14 amino acids. The CDR3 region is CASSSWGGGNEQFF. CDR3 nucleotide sequence: TGTGCCAGCAGTTCCTGGGGCGGGGGCAATGAGCAGTTCTTC.

This chain uses TRBV5-1 with TRBJ2-1; D possibly corresponds to TRBD2 (6 bases). This CDR3 contains 14 residues. The germline V gene encodes CDR1 SGHRS and CDR2 YFSETQ. Between the trimmed V and J ends, which lost 0 bases and 9 bases, there was a span of 13 bases. The CDR3 reads CASSLGGVLGEQFF. The CDR3 nucleotides read TGCGCCAGCAGCTTGGGCGGGGTCCTAGGTGAGCAGTTCTTC.

J is TRBJ2-5 and V is TRBV27; a possible D gene is TRBD1 (6 bases). The CDR3 is made up of 13 amino acids. V was shortened by 6 bases and J by 1 base, with 9 bases between the two germline ends. Per germline, CDR1 MNHEY and CDR2 SMNVEV (reference sequence). Here the CDR3 reads CASRQGGQETQYF. CDR3 sequence (DNA): TGTGCCAGCAGACAGGGTGGCCAAGAGACCCAGTACTTC.

The chain employs TRBV6-4 and TRBJ1-5; D gene uncertain. CDR1 and CDR2 (germline): MRHNA, SNTAGT. The V end lost 6 bases, the J end lost 2 bases, and 5 bases lay between the germline ends. The CDR3 covers 12 residues. CDR3 nucleotides: TGTGCCAGCAGGGGAGGCAATCAGCCCCAGCATTTT. Protein sequence: CASRGGNQPQHF.

This rearrangement joins TRBV6-5 to TRBJ1-1; tentative D call: TRBD1 (5 bases). Trimming left V 0 bases short and J 10 bases short, with 15 bases between. The germline CDR1 and CDR2 sequences are MNHEY and SVGAGI. The CDR3 has 14 residues. In DNA form, the CDR3 reads TGTGCCAGCAGTTACTCGAGTTTCAGGGATCGAGCTTTCTTT. Translated: CASSYSSFRDRAFF.

CDR3 protein: CASNPGTGVKNEQYF. As DNA, the CDR3 is TGTGCCAGTAACCCCGGGACAGGGGTGAAGAACGAGCAGTACTTC. The rearrangement links TRBV19 to TRBJ2-7, with TRBD1 matching over 10 bases. V shed 7 bases, J shed 5 bases, and the junction held 11 bases outside the gene matches. The germline V gene has CDR1 LNHDA and CDR2 SQIVND (reference sequence). CDR3 length: 15 residues.